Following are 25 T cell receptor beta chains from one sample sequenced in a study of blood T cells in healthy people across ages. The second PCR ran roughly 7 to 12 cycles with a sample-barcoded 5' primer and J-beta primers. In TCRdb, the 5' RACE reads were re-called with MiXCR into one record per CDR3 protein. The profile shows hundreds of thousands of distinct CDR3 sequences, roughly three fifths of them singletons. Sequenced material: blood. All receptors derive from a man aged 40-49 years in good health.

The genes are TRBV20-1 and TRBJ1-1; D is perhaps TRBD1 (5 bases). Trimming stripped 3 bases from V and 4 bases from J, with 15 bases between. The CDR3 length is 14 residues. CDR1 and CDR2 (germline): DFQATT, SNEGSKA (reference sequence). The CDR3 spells CSASRGEWGTEAFF. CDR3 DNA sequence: TGCAGTGCTAGCCGAGGGGAGTGGGGCACTGAAGCTTTCTTT.

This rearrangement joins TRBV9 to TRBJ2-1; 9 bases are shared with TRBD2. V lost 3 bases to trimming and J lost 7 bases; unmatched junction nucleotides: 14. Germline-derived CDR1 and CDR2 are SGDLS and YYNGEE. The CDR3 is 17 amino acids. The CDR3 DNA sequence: TGTGCCAGCAGCGAAGTCTTTGGCGGGGGGGCTCTGAATGAGCAGTTCTTC. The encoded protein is CASSEVFGGGALNEQFF. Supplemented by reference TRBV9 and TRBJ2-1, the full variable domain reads DSGVTQTPKHLITATGQRVTLRCSPRSGDLSVYWYQQSLDQGLQFLIQYYNGEERAKGNILERFSAQQFPDLHSELNLSSLELGDSALYFCASSEVFGGGALNEQFFGPGTRLTVL.

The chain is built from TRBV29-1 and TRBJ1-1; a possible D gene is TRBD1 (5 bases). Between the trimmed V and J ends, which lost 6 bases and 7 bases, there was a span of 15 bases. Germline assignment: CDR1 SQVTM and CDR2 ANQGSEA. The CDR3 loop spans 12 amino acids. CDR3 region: CSVLLGQGEAFF. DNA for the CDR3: TGCAGCGTCCTGCTGGGGCAGGGTGAAGCTTTCTTT. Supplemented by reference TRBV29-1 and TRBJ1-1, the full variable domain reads SAVISQKPSRDICQRGTSLTIQCQVDSQVTMMFWYRQQPGQSLTLIATANQGSEATYESGFVIDKFPISRPNLTFSTLTVSNMSPEDSSIYLCSVLLGQGEAFFGQGTRLTVV.

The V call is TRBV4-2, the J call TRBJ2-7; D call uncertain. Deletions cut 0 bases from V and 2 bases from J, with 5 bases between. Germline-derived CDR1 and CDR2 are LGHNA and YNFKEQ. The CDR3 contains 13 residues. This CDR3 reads CASSQDYPYEQYF. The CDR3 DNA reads TGTGCCAGCAGCCAAGATTATCCCTACGAGCAGTACTTC.

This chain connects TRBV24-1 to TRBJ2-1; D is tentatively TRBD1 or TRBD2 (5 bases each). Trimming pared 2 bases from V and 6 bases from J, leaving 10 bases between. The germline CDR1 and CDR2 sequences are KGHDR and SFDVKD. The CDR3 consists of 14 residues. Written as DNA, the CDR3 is TGTGCCACCAGTGATTGGGGGACGAGCAATGAGCAGTTCTTC. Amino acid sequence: CATSDWGTSNEQFF.

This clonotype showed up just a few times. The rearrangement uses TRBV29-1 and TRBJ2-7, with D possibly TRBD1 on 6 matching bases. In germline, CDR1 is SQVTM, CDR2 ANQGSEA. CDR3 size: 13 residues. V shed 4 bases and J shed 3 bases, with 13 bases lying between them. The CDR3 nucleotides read TGCAGCGTTGTGACAGGTGATAACTACGAGCAGTACTTC. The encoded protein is CSVVTGDNYEQYF.

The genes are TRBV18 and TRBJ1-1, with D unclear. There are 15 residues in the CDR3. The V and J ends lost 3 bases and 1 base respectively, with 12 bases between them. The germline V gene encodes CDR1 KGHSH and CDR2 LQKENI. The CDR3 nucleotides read TGTGCCAGCTCACCGTCGGACGGTAAGAACACTGAAGCTTTCTTT. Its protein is CASSPSDGKNTEAFF.

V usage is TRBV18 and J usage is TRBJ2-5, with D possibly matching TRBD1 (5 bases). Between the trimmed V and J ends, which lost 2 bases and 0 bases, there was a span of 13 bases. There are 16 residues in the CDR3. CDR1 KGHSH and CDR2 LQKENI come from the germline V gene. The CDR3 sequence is CASSPSDRSYQETQYF. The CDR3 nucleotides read TGTGCCAGCTCACCATCTGACAGATCGTACCAAGAGACCCAGTACTTC.

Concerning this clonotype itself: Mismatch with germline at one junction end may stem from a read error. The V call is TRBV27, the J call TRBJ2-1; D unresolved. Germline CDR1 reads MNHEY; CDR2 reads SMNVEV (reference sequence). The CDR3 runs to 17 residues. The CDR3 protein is CASIKRPKGNTYNGQFF. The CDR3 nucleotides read TGTGCCAGCATAAAGAGACCGAAGGGAAATACTTACAATGGGCAGTTCTTC.

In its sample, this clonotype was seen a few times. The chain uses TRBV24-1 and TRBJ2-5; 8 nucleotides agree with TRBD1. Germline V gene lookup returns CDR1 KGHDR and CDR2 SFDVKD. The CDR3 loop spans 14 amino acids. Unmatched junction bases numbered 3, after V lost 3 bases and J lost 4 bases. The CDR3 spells CATSDPDRGETQYF. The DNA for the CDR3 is TGTGCCACCAGTGATCCCGACAGGGGAGAGACCCAGTACTTC.

The CDR3 region has the DNA TGCAGTGCTAGAGTGGGTCTCGCGCGTTCCCAGTACTTC. This codes for CSARVGLARSQYF. V gene TRBV20-1 combines with J gene TRBJ2-7; D is undetermined. The V end lost 1 base, the J end lost 10 bases, and 17 bases lay between the germline ends. CDR1 is DFQATT, CDR2 SNEGSKA, per germline (reference sequence). The length of the CDR3 is 13 residues.

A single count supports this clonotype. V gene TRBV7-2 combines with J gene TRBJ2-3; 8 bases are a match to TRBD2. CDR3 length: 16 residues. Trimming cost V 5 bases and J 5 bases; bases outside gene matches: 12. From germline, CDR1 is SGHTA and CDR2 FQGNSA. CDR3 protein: CASSPAGLAGVDTQYF. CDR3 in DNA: TGTGCCAGCAGCCCGGCGGGCCTAGCGGGCGTAGATACGCAGTATTTT.

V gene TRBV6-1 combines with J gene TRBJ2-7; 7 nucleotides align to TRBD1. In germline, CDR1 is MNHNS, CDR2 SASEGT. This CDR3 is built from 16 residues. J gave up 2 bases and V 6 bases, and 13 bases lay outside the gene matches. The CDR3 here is CASRPTDTGVAYEQYF. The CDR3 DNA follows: TGTGCCAGCAGACCCACTGACACAGGGGTTGCCTACGAGCAGTACTTC.

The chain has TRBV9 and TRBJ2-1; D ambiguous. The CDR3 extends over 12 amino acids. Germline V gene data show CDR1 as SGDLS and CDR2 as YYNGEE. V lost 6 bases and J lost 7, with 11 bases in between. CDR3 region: CASNLLTNEQFF. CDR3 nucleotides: TGTGCCAGCAACCTGCTAACTAATGAGCAGTTCTTC.

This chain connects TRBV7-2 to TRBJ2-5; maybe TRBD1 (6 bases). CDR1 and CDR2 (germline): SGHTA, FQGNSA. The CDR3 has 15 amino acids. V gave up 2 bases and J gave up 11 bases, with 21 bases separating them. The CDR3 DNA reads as TGTGCCAGCAGCTTAAACCCACCAGGGGACGTCGTGCAGTACTTC. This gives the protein CASSLNPPGDVVQYF.

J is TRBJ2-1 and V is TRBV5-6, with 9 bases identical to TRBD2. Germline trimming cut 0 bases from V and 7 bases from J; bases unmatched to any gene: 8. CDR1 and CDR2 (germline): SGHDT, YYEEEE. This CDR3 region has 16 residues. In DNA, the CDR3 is TGTGCCAGCAGCTTGGACCTGCGGGGGGGAGGGAATGAGCAGTTCTTC. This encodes CASSLDLRGGGNEQFF.

CDR3 protein: CASSETGNGYGYTF. The CDR3 nucleotides read TGTGCCAGCAGTGAGACAGGGAACGGCTATGGCTACACCTTC. The V and J genes are TRBV6-2 or TRBV6-3 and TRBJ1-2; TRBD1 agrees at 7 bases. Trimming at V came to 5 bases and at J to 4 bases, leaving 7 bases not matched to a gene. Germline assignment: CDR1 MNHEY and CDR2 SVGEGT. The CDR3 is 14 residues long.

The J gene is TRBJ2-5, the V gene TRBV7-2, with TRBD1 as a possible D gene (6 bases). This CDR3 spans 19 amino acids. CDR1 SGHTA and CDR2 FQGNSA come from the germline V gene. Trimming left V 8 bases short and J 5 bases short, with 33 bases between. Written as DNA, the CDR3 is TGTGCCAGCCCAATCACAACAGGGCTAGTAGGATGCTACTTGGAGACCCAGTACTTC. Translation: CASPITTGLVGCYLETQYF.

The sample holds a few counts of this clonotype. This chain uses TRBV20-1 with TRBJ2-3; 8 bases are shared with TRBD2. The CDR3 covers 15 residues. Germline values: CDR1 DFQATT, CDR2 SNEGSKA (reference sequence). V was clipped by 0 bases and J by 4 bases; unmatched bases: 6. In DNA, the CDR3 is TGCAGTGCTAGAGATCCGCTAGCGGGTGCAGATACGCAGTATTTT. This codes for CSARDPLAGADTQYF.

CDR3 region: CASSWELAGGPGDEQFF. The CDR3 nucleotides are TGTGCCAGCAGCTGGGAGCTAGCGGGAGGGCCGGGTGATGAGCAGTTCTTC. This rearrangement joins TRBV5-6 to TRBJ2-1, with 12 bases matching TRBD2. CDR3 length: 17 amino acids. With V trimmed by 3 bases and J by 8 bases, 12 bases remained unmatched. Germline V lookup: CDR1 SGHDT, CDR2 YYEEEE.

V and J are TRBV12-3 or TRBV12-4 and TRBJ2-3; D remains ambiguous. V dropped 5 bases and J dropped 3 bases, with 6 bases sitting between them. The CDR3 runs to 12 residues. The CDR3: CASSLQTDTQYF. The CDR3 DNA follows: TGTGCCAGCAGTCTCCAGACAGATACGCAGTATTTT.

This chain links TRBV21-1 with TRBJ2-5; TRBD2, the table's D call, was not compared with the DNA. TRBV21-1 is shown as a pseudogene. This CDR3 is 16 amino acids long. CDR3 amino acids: CASSGLLAGGPQTQYF. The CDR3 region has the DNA TGTGCCAGCAGCGGATTACTAGCGGGAGGGCCACAGACCCAGTACTTC.

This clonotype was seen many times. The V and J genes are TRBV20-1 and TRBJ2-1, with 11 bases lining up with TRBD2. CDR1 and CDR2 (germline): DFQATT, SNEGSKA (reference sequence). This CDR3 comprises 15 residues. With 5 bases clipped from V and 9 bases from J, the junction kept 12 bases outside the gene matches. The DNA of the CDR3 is TGCAGTGCTCGCACGGCTAGCGGGAGGCCGGGTGAGCAGTTCTTC. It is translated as CSARTASGRPGEQFF.

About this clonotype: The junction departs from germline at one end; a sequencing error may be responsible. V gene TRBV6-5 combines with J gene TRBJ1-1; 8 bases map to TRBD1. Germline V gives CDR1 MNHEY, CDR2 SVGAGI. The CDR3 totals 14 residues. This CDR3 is CASTNGQGNTEAFF. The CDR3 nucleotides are TGTGCCAGCACCAATGGACAGGGAAACACAGAAGCTTTCTTT.

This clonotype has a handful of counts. The CDR3 region is CSVESVYGYTF. Written as DNA, the CDR3 is TGCAGCGTTGAGTCAGTCTATGGCTACACCTTC. V usage is TRBV29-1 and J usage is TRBJ1-2; unclear D gene. Between the trimmed V and J ends, which lost 3 bases and 4 bases, there was a span of 6 bases. The germline gives CDR1 SQVTM, CDR2 ANQGSEA. The CDR3 is 11 residues long. The complete variable domain, with remaining parts taken from reference TRBV29-1 and TRBJ1-2, reads SAVISQKPSRDICQRGTSLTIQCQVDSQVTMMFWYRQQPGQSLTLIATANQGSEATYESGFVIDKFPISRPNLTFSTLTVSNMSPEDSSIYLCSVESVYGYTFGSGTRLTVV.